This T cell receptor beta chain was profiled in a study of cytomegalovirus exposure and HLA in healthy donors. Regarding the study as a whole: TCR beta V- and J-gene trimming, according to a later analysis, was linked to a missense DCLRE1C variant. Most TCR beta V segments were productive about 87% or about 30% of the time in an earlier analysis. TCR beta sequences reportedly predicted most subjects' HLA-A and HLA-B alleles accurately.

The CDR3 is 15 residues long. V lost 6 bases, J lost 7 bases, and 6 bases stayed unmatched. The V gene's germline CDR1 is ENHRY and CDR2 SYGVKD. Use of 60 Vbeta and 13 Jbeta primers characterized the PCR. Clones were read by immunoSEQ multiplex PCR, and TCRdb kept only the in-frame ones, dropping some. The data show 130,000 or so clones, roughly four fifths seen once. Comments on this clone: What it binds is unknown.

The V and J genes are TRBV10-3 and TRBJ2-1; 13 nucleotides match TRBD2. The origin of this receptor is a woman aged 45-65 years in good health and CMV-seropositive. What was sequenced was PBMCs. The DNA for the CDR3 is TGTGCCATCAGCCCCGGGACTAGCGGGATGAATGAGCAGTTCTTC. It specifies CAISPGTSGMNEQFF.